Listed here is a single T cell receptor beta chain. Its antigen is currently unknown. The sample has other DNA sequences that encode this CDR3 too. The CDR3 sequence is 14 residues long. CDR1 is MRHNA and CDR2 is SNTAGT in the germline V gene. V lost 6 bases, J lost 0 bases, and 3 bases stayed unmatched. The sample belongs to a study of cytomegalovirus exposure and HLA in healthy donors. PCR used 60 Vbeta primers and 13 Jbeta primers. Sequencing was performed with immunoSEQ multiplex PCR; in TCRdb, only in-frame clones are kept and a portion is missing. The sample holds over 120,000 clones, over 70% seen once. Study-wide findings and caveats: CMV serostatus was the only recorded immune exposure for donors. Most of the TCR beta V segments (in an earlier analysis) were productive either about 90% or about 30% of the time. Later on, an analysis found that several of the most significant clusters appeared to be linked to common viral pathogens, which included parvovirus B19. Follow-up analysis later connected one missense variant in DCLRE1C with trimming of TCR beta V- and J-genes.

The genes are TRBV6-4 and TRBJ2-3; 7 bases are a match to TRBD2. Material: PBMCs. This sequence originates from a man between 40 and 49 years old in good health and CMV-seronegative. CDR3 amino acids: CASSSGGSTDTQYF. CDR3 DNA: TGTGCCAGCAGCTCGGGGGGTAGCACAGATACGCAGTATTTT.